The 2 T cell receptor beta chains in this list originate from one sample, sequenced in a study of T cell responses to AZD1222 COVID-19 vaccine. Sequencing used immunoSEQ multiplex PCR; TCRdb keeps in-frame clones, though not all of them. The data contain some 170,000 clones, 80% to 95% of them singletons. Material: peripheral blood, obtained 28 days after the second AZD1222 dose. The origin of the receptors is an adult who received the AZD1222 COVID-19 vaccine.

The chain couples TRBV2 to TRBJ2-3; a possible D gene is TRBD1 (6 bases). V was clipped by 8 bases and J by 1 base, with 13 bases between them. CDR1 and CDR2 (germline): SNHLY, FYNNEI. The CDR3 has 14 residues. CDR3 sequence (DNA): TGTGCCAGCCTCCTACAGGGACGCACAGATACGCAGTATTTT. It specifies CASLLQGRTDTQYF.

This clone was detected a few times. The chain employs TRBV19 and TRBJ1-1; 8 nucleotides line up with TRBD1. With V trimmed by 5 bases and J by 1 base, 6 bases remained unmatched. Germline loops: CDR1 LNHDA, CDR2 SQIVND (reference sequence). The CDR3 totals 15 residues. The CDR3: CASSGSGTGNTEAFF. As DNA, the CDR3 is TGTGCCAGTAGTGGATCCGGGACAGGGAACACTGAAGCTTTCTTT.